This T cell receptor (beta chain) was identified in a study of T cells after yellow fever vaccination. Study background: Fractions of low cell number were prepared using SMART-Seq v4 Ultra Low Input.

General study findings and limits: The secondary T-cell response peaked on day 5, not day 15, but was weaker. Few clonotypes appeared in both CD4 and CD8 compartments.

Trimming removed 8 bases from V and 8 bases from J, with 10 bases in between. The CDR3 sequence is 11 residues long. This clonotype showed up many times. Its specificity is not known. A single record per CDR3 protein comes from TCRdb applying MiXCR to the 5' RACE reads. The data hold a few hundred thousand distinct CDR3 sequences, with around 6.7% observed a single time. The chain combines TRBV12-3 or TRBV12-4 with TRBJ2-4; no definite D call. The source is a man in his thirties or forties who received the YFV17D yellow fever vaccine. Source: CD4+ T cells sorted from PBMCs, taken on the day of the yellow fever booster vaccination. The CDR3 here is CASGRADIQYF. In DNA, the CDR3 is TGTGCCAGCGGTAGGGCGGACATTCAGTACTTC.